This passage covers 13 T cell receptor beta chains from one sample sequenced in a study of Ad26.COV2.S vaccination and SARS-CoV-2 variants. As to treatment: 15 to 20 received Ad26.COV2.S at low or high dose, single or two shots; 5 received placebo; per-sample allocation not given. Material that was analyzed had been drawn on day 63 after the first vaccine or placebo injection. The method was immunoSEQ multiplex PCR; TCRdb's version includes in-frame clones alone and lacks a portion of them. The sample has roughly 700,000 clones, about 89% seen once. The sample consisted of peripheral blood, taken in a trial of Ad26.COV2.S vaccine versus placebo. These TCRs come from a person between 18 and 59 years old who received the Ad26.COV2.S COVID-19 vaccine or a placebo.

V gene TRBV6-1 combines with J gene TRBJ1-6, with D uncertain. V gave up 3 bases and J gave up 0 bases, with 9 bases separating them. The CDR3 contains 16 residues. Germline V lookup: CDR1 MNHNS, CDR2 SASEGT. CDR3 region: CASSDLVSSYNSPLHF. The CDR3 bases are TGTGCCAGCAGTGACCTGGTTAGCTCCTATAATTCACCCCTCCACTTT.

The V gene is TRBV6-6, the J gene TRBJ2-7; 10 bases are shared with TRBD2. Germline CDR1 reads MNHNY; CDR2 reads SVGAGI (reference sequence). Unmatched junction bases numbered 12, after V lost 8 bases and J lost 2 bases. The CDR3 length is 16 residues. In DNA form, the CDR3 reads TGTGCCAGCGCTATCTCACTAGCGGGAAGAGCCTACGAGCAGTACTTC. It translates to CASAISLAGRAYEQYF.

The CDR3 DNA reads as TGCAGTGCTCTCTATAACTATGGCTACACCTTC. Translating it yields CSALYNYGYTF. The genes are TRBV20-1 and TRBJ1-2; D remains ambiguous. Trimming shortened V by 5 bases and J by 1 base, and 5 bases separated the two germline ends. CDR1 DFQATT and CDR2 SNEGSKA come from the germline V gene (reference sequence). The length of the CDR3 is 11 residues.

This chain uses TRBV6-2 or TRBV6-3 with TRBJ2-7; D gene unclear. CDR3 length: 13 amino acids. V gave up 5 bases and J gave up 6 bases, with 14 bases separating them. Per germline, CDR1 MNHEY and CDR2 SVGEGT. The CDR3 DNA reads TGTGCCAGCAGTAGAAGGACCCTGGGCGAGCAGTACTTC. Translated: CASSRRTLGEQYF.

The rearrangement uses TRBV7-2 and TRBJ2-3, with 8 positions matching TRBD1. The germline gives CDR1 SGHTA, CDR2 FQGNSA. V gave up 3 bases and J gave up 4 bases; unmatched junction bases: 9. The CDR3 sequence is 16 residues long. Here the CDR3 reads CASSFQGANGADTQYF. The DNA of the CDR3 is TGTGCCAGCAGCTTCCAGGGGGCAAATGGGGCAGATACGCAGTATTTT.

The chain has TRBV10-3 and TRBJ1-1; D ambiguous. Per the germline V gene, CDR1 is ENHRY and CDR2 is SYGVKD. V was cut by 6 bases and J by 0 bases, with 17 bases left in between. This CDR3 comprises 16 residues. In DNA form, the CDR3 reads TGTGCCATCAGAGAGGGCTTCGAGGGAATGAACACTGAAGCTTTCTTT. It is translated as CAIREGFEGMNTEAFF.

The chain is built from TRBV19 and TRBJ2-5; D not resolved. Per the germline V gene, CDR1 is LNHDA and CDR2 is SQIVND (reference sequence). This CDR3 contains 14 residues. V shed 3 bases and J shed 2 bases, with 10 bases lying between them. CDR3 nucleotides: TGTGCCAGTAGTATTGCGCACAGACAAGAGACCCAGTACTTC. Its protein product is CASSIAHRQETQYF.

The chain uses TRBV30 and TRBJ2-1, with 9 positions matching TRBD1. CDR3 length equals 17 residues. Trimming took 1 base from V and 9 from J; bases not matched to a gene: 16. Germline values: CDR1 GTSNPN, CDR2 SVGIG (reference sequence). CDR3 amino acids: CAWSGRGQGLYRGEQFF. Written as DNA, the CDR3 is TGTGCCTGGAGTGGGCGGGGACAGGGCCTCTATCGGGGTGAGCAGTTCTTC.

The gene calls are TRBV20-1 and TRBJ1-2; D is undetermined. The V end lost 3 bases, the J end lost 5 bases, and 7 bases lay between the germline ends. CDR1 is DFQATT and CDR2 is SNEGSKA in the germline V gene (reference sequence). The CDR3 is 11 residues long. The CDR3 here is CSASLPYGYTF. The DNA for the CDR3 is TGCAGTGCTAGTTTGCCATATGGCTACACCTTC.

This clone was seen more than once but under ten times. The chain recombines TRBV29-1 with TRBJ1-1, with D possibly TRBD1 on 5 matching bases. The CDR3 covers 15 residues. Trimming left V 6 bases short and J 1 base short, with 18 bases between. Germline V gene data show CDR1 as SQVTM and CDR2 as ANQGSEA. CDR3 coding DNA: TGCAGCGTAGCCCCCGGGGGAGTCGGGAACACTGAAGCTTTCTTT. This sequence encodes CSVAPGGVGNTEAFF.

This clone was seen once. The chain is built from TRBV18 and TRBJ1-1; 7 bases align to TRBD1. This CDR3 has 13 amino acids. The V segment lost 5 bases and the J segment 1 base; nucleotides outside the gene matches: 1. Germline CDR1 and CDR2: KGHSH and LQKENI. CDR3 in amino acids: CASSGTENTEAFF. The CDR3 DNA reads TGTGCCAGCTCAGGGACAGAGAACACTGAAGCTTTCTTT.

The chain recombines TRBV19 with TRBJ2-7; 7 bases map to TRBD2. V dropped 10 bases and J dropped 2; count of bases not matched to a gene: 8. The CDR3 has 13 residues. Germline V gene sequence: CDR1 LNHDA, CDR2 SQIVND (reference sequence). CDR3 bases: TGTGCCACCGGCGTGGGGGGGGCCTACGAGCAGTACTTC. Translation: CATGVGGAYEQYF.

DNA for the CDR3: TGTGCCAGCTCACCAACTGAGGAGTATGGCTACACCTTC. Translated: CASSPTEEYGYTF. The rearrangement links TRBV18 to TRBJ1-2, with D hard to call. Trimming removed 2 bases from V and 5 bases from J, with 9 bases in between. CDR3 length: 13 residues. Germline lookup yields CDR1 KGHSH and CDR2 LQKENI. Full variable domain (missing parts from reference TRBV18 and TRBJ1-2): NAGVMQNPRHLVRRRGQEARLRCSPMKGHSHVYWYRQLPEEGLKFMVYLQKENIIDESGMPKERFSAEFPKEGPSILRIQQVVRGDSAAYFCASSPTEEYGYTFGSGTRLTVV.